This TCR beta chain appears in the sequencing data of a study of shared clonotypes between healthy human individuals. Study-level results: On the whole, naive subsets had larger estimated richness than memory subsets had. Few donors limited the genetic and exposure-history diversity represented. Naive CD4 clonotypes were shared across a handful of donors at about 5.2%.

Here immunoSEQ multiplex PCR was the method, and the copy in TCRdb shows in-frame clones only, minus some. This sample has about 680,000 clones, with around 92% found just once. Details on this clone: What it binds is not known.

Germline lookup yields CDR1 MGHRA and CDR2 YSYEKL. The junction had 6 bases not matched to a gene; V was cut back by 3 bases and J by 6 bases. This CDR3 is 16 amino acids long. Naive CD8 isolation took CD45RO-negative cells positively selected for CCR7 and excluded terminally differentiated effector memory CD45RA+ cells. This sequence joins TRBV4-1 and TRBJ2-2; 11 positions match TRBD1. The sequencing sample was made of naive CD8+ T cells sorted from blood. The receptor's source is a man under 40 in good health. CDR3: CASSHLGQGAPGELFF. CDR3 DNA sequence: TGCGCCAGCAGCCATCTCGGACAGGGGGCTCCCGGGGAGCTGTTTTTT.